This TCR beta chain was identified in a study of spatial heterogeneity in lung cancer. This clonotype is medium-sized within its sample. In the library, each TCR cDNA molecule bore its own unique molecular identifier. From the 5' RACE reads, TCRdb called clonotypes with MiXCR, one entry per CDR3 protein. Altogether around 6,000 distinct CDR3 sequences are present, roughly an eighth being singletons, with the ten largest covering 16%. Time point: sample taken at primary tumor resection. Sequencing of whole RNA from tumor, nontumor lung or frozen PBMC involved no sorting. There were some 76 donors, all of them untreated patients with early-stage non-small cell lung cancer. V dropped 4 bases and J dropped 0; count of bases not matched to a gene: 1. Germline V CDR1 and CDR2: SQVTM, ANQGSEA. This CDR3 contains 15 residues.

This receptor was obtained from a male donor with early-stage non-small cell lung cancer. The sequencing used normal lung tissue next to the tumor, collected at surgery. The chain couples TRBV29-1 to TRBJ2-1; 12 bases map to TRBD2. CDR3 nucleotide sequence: TGCAGCGTTGCGACTAGCGGGAGCTCCTACAATGAGCAGTTCTTC. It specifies CSVATSGSSYNEQFF.